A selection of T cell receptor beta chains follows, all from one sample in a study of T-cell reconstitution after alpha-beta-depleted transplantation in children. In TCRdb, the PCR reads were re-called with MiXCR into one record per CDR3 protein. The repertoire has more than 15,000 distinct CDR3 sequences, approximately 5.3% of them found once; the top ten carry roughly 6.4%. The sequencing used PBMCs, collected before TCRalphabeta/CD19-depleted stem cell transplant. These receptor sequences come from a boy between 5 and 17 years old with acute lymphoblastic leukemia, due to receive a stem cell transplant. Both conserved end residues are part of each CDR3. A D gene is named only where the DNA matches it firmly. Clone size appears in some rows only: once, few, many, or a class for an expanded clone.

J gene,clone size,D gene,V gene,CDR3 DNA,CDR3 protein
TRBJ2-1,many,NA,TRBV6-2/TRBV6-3,TGTGCCAGCAGTTACTCGATAATCCCCGCTGGTGAGCAGTTCTTC,CASSYSIIPAGEQFF
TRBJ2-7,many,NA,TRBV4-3,TGCGCCAGCAGCCAAGACCGGGACACCCGCTTTTACGAGCAGTACTTC,CASSQDRDTRFYEQYF
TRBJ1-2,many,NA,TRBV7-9,TGTGCCAGCAGCTCCCAGGGAGGGGAGGACTATGGCTACACCTTC,CASSSQGGEDYGYTF
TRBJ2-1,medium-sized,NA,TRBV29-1,TGCAGCGTTGAAGCAGTAAGAGAGCAGTTCTTC,CSVEAVREQFF
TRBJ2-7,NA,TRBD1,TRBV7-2,TGTGCCATCAGCCCTGGGCGGACAGGGCTTTCCGAGCAGTACTTC,CAISPGRTGLSEQYF
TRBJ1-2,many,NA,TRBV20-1,TGCAGTGCTAGAGATCGGGGGTGGTACTATGGCTACACCTTC,CSARDRGWYYGYTF
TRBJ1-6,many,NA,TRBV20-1,TGCAGTGTTTCGGCGATGGGTGCCCTCCACTTT,CSVSAMGALHF
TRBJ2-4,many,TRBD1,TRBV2,TGTGCCAGCACTGAACAGGGGTTAAACATTCAGTACTTC,CASTEQGLNIQYF
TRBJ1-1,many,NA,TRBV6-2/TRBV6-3,TGTGCCAGCAGTTATGGGCAGAAGATGAACACTGAAGCTTTCTTT,CASSYGQKMNTEAFF
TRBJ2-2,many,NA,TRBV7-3,TGTGCCAGCAGCTTAAGGTCAGGGGCGCTGACCGGGGAGCTGTTTTTT,CASSLRSGALTGELFF
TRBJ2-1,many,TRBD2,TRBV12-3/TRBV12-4,TGTGCCAGCAGTTTATTAGCGGGAGTCTACAATGAGCAGTTCTTC,CASSLLAGVYNEQFF
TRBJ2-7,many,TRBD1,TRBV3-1,TGTGCCAGCAGCCAAGAAAGAGGACAGGACGTGGGAGCAGTCTTC,CASSQERGQDVGAVF
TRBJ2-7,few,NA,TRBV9,TGTGCCAGCAGCGTAGGATCCCAAGTCTACGAGCAGTACTTC,CASSVGSQVYEQYF
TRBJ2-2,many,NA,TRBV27,TGTGCCAGCAGTTTCTCCAGGAACACCGGGGAGCTGTTTTTT,CASSFSRNTGELFF
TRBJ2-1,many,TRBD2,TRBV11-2,TGTGCCAGCAGCTTAGGGGGGACTAGCAATGAGCAGTTCTTC,CASSLGGTSNEQFF
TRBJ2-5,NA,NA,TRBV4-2,TGTGCCAGCAGCCCCCGGCCCCTTCCAGAGACCCAGTACTTC,CASSPRPLPETQYF
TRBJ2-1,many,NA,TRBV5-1,TGCGCCAGCAGCCATCGCCTGCCGGGGAGTGGGAATGAGCAGTTCTTC,CASSHRLPGSGNEQFF
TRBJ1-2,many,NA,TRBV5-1,TGCGCCAGCAGCTTGTCTCAGGGGCGCGGCTATGGCTACACCTTC,CASSLSQGRGYGYTF
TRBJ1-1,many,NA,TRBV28,TGTGCCAGCAGTTTGGCTAGGACTGAAGCTTTCTTT,CASSLARTEAFF
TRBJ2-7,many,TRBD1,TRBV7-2,TGTGCCAGCAGCTCTCGAAACAGGGGGCTCGAGCAGTACTTC,CASSSRNRGLEQYF
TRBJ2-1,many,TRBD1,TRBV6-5,TGTGCCAGCAGCCTTGACAGGGGGGGCTACAATGAGCAGTTCTTC,CASSLDRGGYNEQFF
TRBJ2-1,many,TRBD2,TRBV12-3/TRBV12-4,TGTGCCAGCAGCGGGGGGGAACAGTTCTTC,CASSGGEQFF
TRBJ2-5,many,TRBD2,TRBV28,TGTGCCAGCAGGGGGAGGGGCGCGGGAAGGAGAGAGACCCAGTACTTC,CASRGRGAGRRETQYF
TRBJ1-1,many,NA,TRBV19,TGTGCCAGTAGTATTGGTTACATGAACACTGAAGCTTTCTTT,CASSIGYMNTEAFF
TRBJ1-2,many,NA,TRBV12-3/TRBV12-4,TGTGCCAGCAGGGACGGACCGTCGGATGGCTACACCTTC,CASRDGPSDGYTF
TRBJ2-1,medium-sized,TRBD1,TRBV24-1,TGTGCCCCATATCCGGGACAGGGCTACAATGAGCAGTTCTTC,CAPYPGQGYNEQFF
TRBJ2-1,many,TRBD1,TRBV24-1,TGTGCCACCTCAGAATTGGGTCCCGGGACAGGGGACTCCTACAATGAGCAGTTCTTC,CATSELGPGTGDSYNEQFF
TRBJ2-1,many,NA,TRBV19,TGTGCCAGTAGTAGGAGGAGCTCCTACAATGAGCAGTTCTTC,CASSRRSSYNEQFF
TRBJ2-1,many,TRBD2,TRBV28,TGTGCCAGCAGGGAGCGGGAGGGCGACAATGAGCAGTTCTTC,CASREREGDNEQFF
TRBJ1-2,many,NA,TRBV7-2,TGTGCCAGCAGCCATAGAGTGACTCTTAACTATGGCTACACCTTC,CASSHRVTLNYGYTF
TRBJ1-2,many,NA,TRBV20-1,TGCAGTGCTAGGTCACTCACTCGACAGGCCCTCTTAGGCTACACCTTC,CSARSLTRQALLGYTF
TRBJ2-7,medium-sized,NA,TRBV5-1,TGCGCCAGCAGCCCCTCGGGTTCATACGAGCAGTACTTC,CASSPSGSYEQYF
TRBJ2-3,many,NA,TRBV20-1,TGCAGTGCTACAAAGGGGGGGACTCCTGGGGCAGATACGCAGTATTTT,CSATKGGTPGADTQYF
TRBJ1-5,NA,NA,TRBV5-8,TGTGCCAGCAGCCCTGGGGACGTCAATCAGCCCCAGCATTTT,CASSPGDVNQPQHF
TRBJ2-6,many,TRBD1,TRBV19,TGTGCCAGTTCGGCACAGGGGAGCTCTGGGGCCAACGTCCTGACTTTC,CASSAQGSSGANVLTF
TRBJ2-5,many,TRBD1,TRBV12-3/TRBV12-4,TGTGCCAGCAGTCCCGGGACAGAAGAGACCCAGTACTTC,CASSPGTEETQYF
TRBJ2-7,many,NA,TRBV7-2,TGTGCCAGCAGCTTAATGGCTACTGGCTCCTACGAGCAGTACTTC,CASSLMATGSYEQYF
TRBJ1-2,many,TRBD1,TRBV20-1,TGCAGTCCTGAACCCGGGACAGGGGCCTATGGCTACACCTTC,CSPEPGTGAYGYTF
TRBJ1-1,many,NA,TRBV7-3,TGTGCCAGCAGCAGCGCGGGGGGGAACACTGAAGCTTTCTTT,CASSSAGGNTEAFF
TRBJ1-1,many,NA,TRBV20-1,TGCAGTGGGAGAGGCCCCGAGAACACTGAAGCTTTCTTT,CSGRGPENTEAFF
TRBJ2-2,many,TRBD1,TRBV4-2,TGTGCCAGCAGCCAAGGGGACAGGGGCGGAAAAAACACCGGGGAGCTGTTTTTT,CASSQGDRGGKNTGELFF
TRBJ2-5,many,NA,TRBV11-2,TGTGCCAGCAGTCCGACCCAACAAGAGACCCAGTACTTC,CASSPTQQETQYF
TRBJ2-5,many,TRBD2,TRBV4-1,TGCGCCAGCAGCCCCCTGGGGGGGCAAGAGACCCAGTACTTC,CASSPLGGQETQYF
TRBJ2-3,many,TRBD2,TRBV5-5,TGTGCCACCACAAACCCGGGACTAGAAGCAGATACGCAGTATTTT,CATTNPGLEADTQYF
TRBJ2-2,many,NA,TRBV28,TGTGCCAGCCATTTTGGTGGGGAGCTGTTTTTT,CASHFGGELFF
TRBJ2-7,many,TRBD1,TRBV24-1,TGTGCCACCACAGGACAGGGAAACAAGTACGAGCAGTACTTC,CATTGQGNKYEQYF
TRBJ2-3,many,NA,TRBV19,TGTGCCAGTAGTATGGGCCAGACGATAGATACGCAGTATTTT,CASSMGQTIDTQYF
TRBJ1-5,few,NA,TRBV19,TGTGCCAGTAGTATTCTCACTAATAGCAATCAGCCCCAGCATTTT,CASSILTNSNQPQHF
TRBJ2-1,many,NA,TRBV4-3,TGCGCCAGCAGCCAAGTAGTACGGCGGGACAGACTTTACAATGAGCAGTTCTTC,CASSQVVRRDRLYNEQFF
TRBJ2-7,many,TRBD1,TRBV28,TGTGCCAGCAGTACCTGGGGACAGAGGGGTTTGGCCGAGCAGTACTTC,CASSTWGQRGLAEQYF
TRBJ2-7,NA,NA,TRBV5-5,TGTGCCATCGGCTTTGGGTTCTACGAGCAGTACTTC,CAIGFGFYEQYF
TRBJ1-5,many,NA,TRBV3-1,TGTGCCAGCAGCCAAAACAGTTATAGCAATCAGCCCCAGCATTTT,CASSQNSYSNQPQHF
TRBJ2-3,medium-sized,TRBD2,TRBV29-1,TGCAGCCCTGTGTTAGTGCGGGGGGCCCCTAGCACAGATACGCAGTATTTT,CSPVLVRGAPSTDTQYF
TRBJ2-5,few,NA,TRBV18,TGTGCCAGCTCACCACAGGGAGAAGAGACCCAGTACTTC,CASSPQGEETQYF
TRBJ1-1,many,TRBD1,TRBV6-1,TGTGCCAGCAGTGACCCGACAGGGGTAGTGACTGAAGCTTTCTTT,CASSDPTGVVTEAFF
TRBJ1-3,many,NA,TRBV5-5,TGTGCCAGCAGCTTGTGTAGGACACCTGGAAACACCATATATTTT,CASSLCRTPGNTIYF
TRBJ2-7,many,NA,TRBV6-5,TGTGCCAGCACCTTTGGACAGAACTACGAGCAGTACTTC,CASTFGQNYEQYF
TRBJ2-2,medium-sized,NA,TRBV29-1,TGCAGCGTTGTTGGTGGTCCCGGGGAGCTGTTTTTT,CSVVGGPGELFF